The TCR beta chain under discussion was sequenced for a study of CD8+CD57+ T cells in acquired aplastic anemia. Study-wide points: Roughly 30 was the count of CD8+ CDR3 sequences that patients shared with controls.

The template used for profiling TCR beta VDJ and CDR3 was genomic DNA. TCRdb used MiXCR to reprocess the reads, holding one entry per CDR3 protein. The sample gives about 200,000 distinct CDR3 sequences, under 55% of which show up once; 15% to 20% is in the top ten. This clonotype was picked up many times. As yet, its antigen is unknown. Flow cytometry had shown expanded CD8+CD57+ cells in the patients chosen for sequencing. Germline V CDR1 and CDR2: DFQATT, SNEGSKA (reference sequence). V lost 6 bases and J lost 2; bases outside the gene matches: 5. The CDR3 consists of 13 residues. The sample was sorted CD4+, CD8+, or CD8+CD57+ T cells (not recorded which) from PBMCs. The chain links TRBV20-1 to TRBJ1-1, with 8 bases lining up with TRBD1. The clonotype originates from a human donor with aplastic anemia. CDR3 protein: CSAPGGLNTEAFF. The CDR3 DNA reads TGCAGTGCGCCAGGGGGCCTTAACACTGAAGCTTTCTTT.